This T cell receptor beta chain is from a study of blood T cell repertoires in COVID-19. Study-level background: The United States, Italy and Spain supplied acute and convalescent COVID-19 samples. PBMCs, B-cell-depleted T cells, or T cells were the source of the cDNA or gDNA that made up the material.

In the source study's methods: From reference gene primer amplification, estimates of nucleated cell counts were derived. Only in-frame clones appear in the TCRdb table, and some are missing; sequencing was by immunoSEQ multiplex PCR. D and trimming come from the DNA, and the V and J calls and clone size come from that table. The repertoire holds 85,000 to 110,000 clones, with nearly 90% as singletons. This clone was found once. Germline CDR1 reads SGHNT; CDR2 reads YENEEA. This CDR3 has 16 amino acids. J gave up 6 bases and V 5 bases, and 14 bases lay outside the gene matches. The chain carries TRBV11-3 and TRBJ2-7; 9 bases are a match to TRBD1. The sample taken for sequencing was peripheral blood. The TCR sequence derives from a man between 45 and 60 years old in a cohort sampled during active COVID-19. The CDR3 DNA sequence: TGTGCCAGCAGCCCCAACTCCGGGACAGGGTCGGTCGAGCAGTACTTC. This sequence encodes CASSPNSGTGSVEQYF.